This T cell receptor beta chain was documented in a study of human CD4 T cells and Enterobacteriaceae. The memory gate held CD4+ cells that were not CD45RA+CCR7+CD95- naive cells, over 95% pure. The CDR3 extends over 20 amino acids. With V trimmed by 2 bases and J by 2 bases, 12 bases remained unmatched. Per the germline V gene, CDR1 is MNHNS and CDR2 is SASEGT. The data were produced by immunoSEQ multiplex PCR, yet TCRdb's version contains in-frame clones alone and is incomplete. The sample lists about 29,000 clones; roughly 79% were seen once. The receptor was derived from a human donor in good health. This chain connects TRBV6-1 to TRBJ2-1, with 13 bases aligning to TRBD2. Sequencing used memory CD4+ T cells from blood. The CDR3 DNA reads as TGTGCCAGCAGTGAACATGACAACAAGGGACTAGCGGGGACCTACAATGAGCAGTTCTTC. Residues: CASSEHDNKGLAGTYNEQFF.